This TCR beta chain was identified in a study of blood T cell repertoires in COVID-19. Study in general: COVID-19 samples, acute and convalescent, were from the United States, Italy and Spain. Sources were T cells, B-cell-depleted T cells, or PBMCs; the material itself was cDNA or gDNA.

The CDR3 is 18 residues long. The ends were cut back, 4 bases at V and 2 bases at J, with 18 bases in the middle. Germline V gene lookup returns CDR1 MGHRA and CDR2 YSYEKL. Original methodology: Amplifying reference gene primers gave estimates of nucleated cell counts. TCRdb's table, derived via immunoSEQ multiplex PCR, lists solely in-frame clones and lacks some. That table gives V, J and clone size, and the DNA gave D and trimming. The data contain 150,000 to 200,000 clones, around 90% of them seen just once; the ten biggest clones take up 0.5% to 0.6%. V gene TRBV4-1 combines with J gene TRBJ2-6; weak D call: TRBD2 (8 bases). The clonotype comes from a man between 50 and 59 years old with acute or convalescent COVID-19. The sequenced material came from peripheral blood. The CDR3 loop reads CASSLRREGAPGANVLTF. Written as DNA, the CDR3 is TGCGCCAGCAGCCTCCGACGGGAGGGGGCGCCTGGGGCCAACGTCCTGACTTTC.